This TCR beta chain was captured in a study of cytomegalovirus exposure and HLA in healthy donors (dated by TCRdb to about 2017). Concerning the study at large: In an earlier analysis of some 550 of the donors, 276 Gb of sequence data and roughly 100 million unique TCR beta sequences from about 179 million T cells were reported. Approximately 310 gigabases of sequencing data and around 88 million unique TCR sequences made up an early release that covered approximately 650 HLA-typed donors. Both class I and class II loci were covered by HLA typing, at four-digit resolution. Because of strong linkage in the cohort, roughly five DR-DQ haplotypes were treated as single units for association and clustering. A later analysis re-analyzed previously published TCR beta repertoires from 550 to 700 donors and added high-resolution HLA genotyping to study TCR occurrence patterns. Typing coverage varied by locus: about 629-640 donors for A, B, C, DRB1 and DQB1; approximately 500 for DQA1; around 570 for DPA1; around 490 for DPB1. Rather than using new phenotypic data, the later analysis identified candidate immune exposures from TCR beta sequences and from how often those sequences occurred across donors. Among the roughly 390 genotyped donors, approximately 77% belonged to the genetic ancestry cluster associated with self-reported Caucasian donors. Using immunosequencing, the study profiled T cell repertoires from fewer than 850 subjects and related those repertoires to cytomegalovirus serostatus. To predict cytomegalovirus infection status, the study brought together high-throughput TCR immunosequencing, statistical association of individual TCRs with disease status, and machine learning. Donor age, sex, ethnicity and CMV serostatus were compiled together with the repertoire data. Genome-wide SNP genotypes for about three fifths of the 666 donors were used in a later genetic analysis, which treated that subset as a discovery cohort. All discovery cohort repertoires had been generated on a single sequencing platform. The aim of the study was to test whether cataloging public T cell receptors could identify signatures of past pathogen exposure. In an earlier analysis of a few hundred of the donors, high-throughput TCR beta sequencing was used to judge whether each TCR beta V gene segment behaved as functional or pseudogenic. Among roughly 400 genotyped donors of the cohort, an average of around 240,000 unique TCR beta nucleotide sequences was sequenced per donor, of which about 18% were non-productive. Besides the first cohort of roughly 640 subjects, a separate validation cohort made up of 95 to 150 different subjects was used.

Library preparation used the immunoSEQ multiplex PCR assay. The multiplex PCR relied on a mix of 60 forward primers for TCR Vbeta segments and 13 reverse primers for TCR Jbeta segments. Amplification of the CDR3 region of rearranged TCR beta genes was performed with a multiplex PCR assay on genomic DNA. On the Illumina HiSeq System, the amplified TCR beta libraries were sequenced as 87-base-pair reads. The paper's processing steps were these. Across the 700 or so repertoires, a later analysis counted approximately 75 million unique TCR beta chains, around 11 million of which were shared by at least two donors. To remove PCR and sequencing errors, raw reads were error-corrected and collapsed into unique sequences using a nearest-neighbor algorithm that merged closely related sequences. CDR3 sequences were aligned to IMGT reference sequences to assign V, D and J gene segments. For a sequence to be retained, a match of at least six nucleotides was required to both a V gene segment and a J gene segment. A rearrangement counted as productive if the CDR3 had no stop codons and remained in frame with V and J, and every other rearrangement counted as non-productive. Following IMGT convention, CDR3 was defined as the stretch from the second conserved V-encoded cysteine up to the conserved J-encoded phenylalanine. The earlier analysis of about 590 of the donors excluded sequences that lacked an unambiguous match to a single V gene segment. In an earlier analysis of 587 of the donors, a V segment was called functional when productive rearrangements were above 56.7%, and segregating when the standard deviation between donors exceeded 5%. A statistical classification framework was built for diagnosing cytomegalovirus status from the catalog of TCR beta chain sequences. A later analysis assigned V and J genes by comparing TCR nucleotide sequences with IMGT/GENE-DB human TR gene sequences. The TCRdist pipeline was used in a later analysis to assign CDR3 sequences and most-parsimonious VDJ recombination scenarios. In a later analysis, every TCR beta chain was defined by the combination of its CDR3 amino acid sequence and its V-gene family, and reads without a unique V-gene family were dropped. A later analysis removed roughly 590 highly shared, low-generation-probability nucleotide sequences to deal with suspected cross-contamination and a sequencing artifact. For each public chain, a later analysis derived a clonal expansion index from normalized ranks of inferred template counts within each repertoire. Generation probabilities in a later analysis came from a VDJ recombination model fitted to out-of-frame rearrangements, and those results were checked against IGoR. Hypergeometric tests were used in a later analysis to score TCR-TCR, TCR-HLA and TCR-CMV co-occurrence, with a repertoire-size bias correction applied to the TCR pairs. To estimate false discovery rates, a later analysis permuted the HLA or CMV assignments 20 times. A later analysis grouped co-occurring TCRs with DBSCAN, adding TCRdist sequence similarity when clustering within HLA-allele-positive subsets. Repertoires with fewer than 30,000 or more than 120,000 public chains were left out of co-occurrence clustering, as were a few repertoires with anomalous nucleotide sharing. TCRdb stores this immuneACCESS table with in-frame sequences only. Part of the clones is absent; in the studies checked, under half of the shortfall reflects unresolved V genes, and no reason is known for the rest. For V, J and clone size, that table is used; D and trimming come from the DNA. The sample profile shows about 78,000 clones; approximately 84% of them were found once. About 2.4% of the sample is taken by the ten largest.

On this clone itself: Its antigen has not been determined. No per-base quality is available; no much larger clone lies one base away.

The cohort comprised around 690 healthy bone marrow donors. All cohort members were sampled while nominally healthy, although unrecorded immune exposures were likely present. The donor tested CMV seronegative, placing the donor among the 350 or so seronegative members of the cohort. A peripheral blood sample was collected from each donor, and TCR beta sequencing was performed on peripheral blood mononuclear cells. Genomic DNA extraction from the blood cell samples was performed with the Qiagen DNeasy Blood Extraction Kit. Study-wide findings and limitations: The authors suggested that the approach could potentially be extended to other disease states and immunological phenotypes. A later analysis associated 15,000 to 20,000 TCR beta sequences with specific HLA alleles at a false discovery rate of 0.05. In a later genetic analysis, fewer N-insertions in productive TCRs were reported among donors in an Asian-associated ancestry cluster than the roughly 670-donor mean. This cohort had only TCR beta chains sequenced, and the lack of alpha or paired-chain data limited which features could be detected. V-gene and J-gene trimming of TCR beta chains was associated with a missense DCLRE1C variant in a later genetic analysis, and the association was replicated in an independent cohort. Because HLA typing was missing for some donors at each locus, association tests included only the typed subset. Some IMGT-functional V segments, including TRBV6-2 and TRBV6-3, could not be distinguished by the 87-base-pair reads and were therefore excluded. Most TCR sequences were seen in very few donors, while some public TCRs were found in many individuals. The study gave a list of more than 150 TCR beta chains associated with cytomegalovirus. According to a later analysis, TCR association rates differed among HLA loci, with DRB1 alleles showing the most associated TCRs and HLA-C alleles showing the fewest. A later analysis found that HLA-associated TCR beta chains were more clonally expanded and had lower generation probabilities than equally common non-associated chains. When HLA alleles, especially DR and DQ, strongly co-occurred, attributing TCR associations to individual alleles was difficult. The sequencing pipeline was judged likely to have produced a cluster of highly shared sequence variants as a technical artifact. For the cohort, immune exposure information was limited to CMV serostatus. A later analysis reported that several top co-occurrence clusters appeared linked to parvovirus B19, influenza, CMV and Epstein-Barr virus. Correlated functional status among segregating V segments might be attributable to linkage disequilibrium, but an unknown experimental factor could not be ruled out. A few of the identified cytomegalovirus-associated TCR beta chains were confirmed in vitro to be specific for cytomegalovirus antigens. A further reported finding was that TCR beta sequences accurately predicted the HLA-A and HLA-B alleles for most subjects in the first cohort. Cytomegalovirus status was reported to be diagnosed by the classifier with high specificity and sensitivity in both the original and validation cohorts. The earlier analysis of fewer than 750 of the donors excluded approximately 17 rarely observed V segments, including chromosome 9 orphons, because counts were too low. In a later analysis, most CMV-associated TCR beta chains were found to appear HLA-restricted, with HLA associations seemingly driven largely by CMV exposure. In an earlier analysis of 587 of the donors, most TCR beta V segments appeared in productive rearrangements about 90% or about 30% of the time, broadly matching IMGT annotations. The presence/absence analyses assumed that sequencing depth was roughly uniform across donors, and that assumption may not be true.

The junction shows trimming of 3 bases on V and 5 bases on J, and the gene matches do not reach 3 bases of it. The CDR3 numbers 16 residues from cysteine through phenylalanine. Only the CDR3 part of the read is kept: 48 bases, read in frame from the first base. CDR1 is given as SGDLS and CDR2 as YYNGEE, both from the germline V gene. This receptor chain uses TRBV9 and TRBJ2-2; the junction holds 14 bases that match TRBD2. The receptor's source is a woman in her forties or fifties in good health and CMV-seronegative. The sequenced sample consisted of PBMCs. The DNA sequence is as follows: TGTGCCAGCAGCGGACGACTAGCGGGGGGGACCGGGGAGCTGTTTTTT. Translated, it gives CASSGRLAGGTGELFF.